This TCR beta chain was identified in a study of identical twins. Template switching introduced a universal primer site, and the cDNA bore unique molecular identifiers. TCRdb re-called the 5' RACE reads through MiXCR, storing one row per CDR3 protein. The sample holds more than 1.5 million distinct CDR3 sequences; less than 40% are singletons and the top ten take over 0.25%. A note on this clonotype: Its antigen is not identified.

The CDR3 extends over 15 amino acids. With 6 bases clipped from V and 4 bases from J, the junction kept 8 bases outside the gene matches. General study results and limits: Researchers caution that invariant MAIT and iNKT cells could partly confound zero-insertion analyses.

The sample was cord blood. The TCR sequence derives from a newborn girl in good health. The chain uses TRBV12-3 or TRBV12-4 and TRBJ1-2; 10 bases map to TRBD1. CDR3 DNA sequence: TGTGCCAGCAGCCGAGACAGGGGGCGACTCTATGGCTACACCTTC. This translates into CASSRDRGRLYGYTF.